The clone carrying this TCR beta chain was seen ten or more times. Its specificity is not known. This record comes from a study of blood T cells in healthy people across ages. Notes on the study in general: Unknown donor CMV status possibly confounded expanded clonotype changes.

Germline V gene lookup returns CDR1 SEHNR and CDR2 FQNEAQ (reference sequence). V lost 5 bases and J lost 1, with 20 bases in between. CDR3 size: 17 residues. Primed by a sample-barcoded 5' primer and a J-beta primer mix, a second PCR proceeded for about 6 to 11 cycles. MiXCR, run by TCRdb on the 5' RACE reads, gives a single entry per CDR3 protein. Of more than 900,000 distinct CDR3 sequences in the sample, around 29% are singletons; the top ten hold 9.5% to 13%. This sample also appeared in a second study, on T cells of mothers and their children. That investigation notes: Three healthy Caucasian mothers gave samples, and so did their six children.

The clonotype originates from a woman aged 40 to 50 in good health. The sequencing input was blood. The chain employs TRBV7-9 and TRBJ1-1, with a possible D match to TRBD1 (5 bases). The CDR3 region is CASSQDGNWDPNTEAFF. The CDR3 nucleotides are TGTGCCAGCAGCCAGGACGGGAATTGGGACCCGAACACTGAAGCTTTCTTT.